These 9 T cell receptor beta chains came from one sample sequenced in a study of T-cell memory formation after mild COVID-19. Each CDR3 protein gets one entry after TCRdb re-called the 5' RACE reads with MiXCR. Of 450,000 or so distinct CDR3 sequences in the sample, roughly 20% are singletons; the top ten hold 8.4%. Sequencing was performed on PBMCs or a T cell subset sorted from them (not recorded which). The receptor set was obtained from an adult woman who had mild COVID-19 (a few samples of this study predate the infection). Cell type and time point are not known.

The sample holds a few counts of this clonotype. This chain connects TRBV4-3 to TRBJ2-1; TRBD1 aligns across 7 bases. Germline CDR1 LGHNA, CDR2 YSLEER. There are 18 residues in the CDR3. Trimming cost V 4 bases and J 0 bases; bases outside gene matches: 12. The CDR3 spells CASSRFRTGVDSYNEQFF. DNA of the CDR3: TGCGCCAGCAGCCGCTTCCGCACAGGGGTAGACTCCTACAATGAGCAGTTCTTC.

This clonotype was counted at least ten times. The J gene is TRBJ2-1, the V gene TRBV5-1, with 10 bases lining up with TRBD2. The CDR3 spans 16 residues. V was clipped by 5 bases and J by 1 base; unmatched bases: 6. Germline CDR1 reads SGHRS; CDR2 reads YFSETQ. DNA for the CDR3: TGCGCCAGCAGAACTAGTAGCGGGGGGTCCTACAATGAGCAGTTCTTC. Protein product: CASRTSSGGSYNEQFF.

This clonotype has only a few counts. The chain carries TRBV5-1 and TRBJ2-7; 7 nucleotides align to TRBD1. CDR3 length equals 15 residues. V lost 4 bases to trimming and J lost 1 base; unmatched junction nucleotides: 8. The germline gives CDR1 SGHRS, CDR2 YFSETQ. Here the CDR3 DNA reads TGCGCCAGCAGCCTGTACGGACAGGAATCCTACGAGCAGTACTTC. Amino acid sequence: CASSLYGQESYEQYF.

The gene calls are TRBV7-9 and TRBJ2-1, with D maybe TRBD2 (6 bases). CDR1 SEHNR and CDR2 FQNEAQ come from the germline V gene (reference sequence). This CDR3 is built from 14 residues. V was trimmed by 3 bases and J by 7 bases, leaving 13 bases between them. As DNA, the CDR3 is TGTGCCAGCAGCTTCCTCGGGGGTACGAATGAGCAGTTCTTC. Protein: CASSFLGGTNEQFF.

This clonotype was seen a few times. The CDR3 reads CASSWPTSGTNTGELFF. CDR3 DNA sequence: TGTGCCAGCAGCTGGCCCACTAGCGGGACGAACACCGGGGAGCTGTTTTTT. This sequence joins TRBV7-9 and TRBJ2-2; 10 nucleotides agree with TRBD2. Unmatched junction bases numbered 5, after V lost 4 bases and J lost 0 bases. This CDR3 is 17 amino acids long. CDR1 is SEHNR and CDR2 is FQNEAQ in the germline V gene (reference sequence). Variable domain in full (rest from reference TRBV7-9 and TRBJ2-2): DTGVSQNPRHKITKRGQNVTFRCDPISEHNRLYWYRQTLGQGPEFLTYFQNEAQLEKSRLLSDRFSAERPKGSFSTLEIQRTEQGDSAMYLCASSWPTSGTNTGELFFGEGSRLTVL.

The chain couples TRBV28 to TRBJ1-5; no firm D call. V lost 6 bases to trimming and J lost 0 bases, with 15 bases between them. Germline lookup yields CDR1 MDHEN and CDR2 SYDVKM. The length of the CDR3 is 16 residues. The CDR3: CASSRTVGPSNQPQHF. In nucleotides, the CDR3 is TGTGCCAGCAGCCGCACGGTGGGCCCTAGCAATCAGCCCCAGCATTTT.

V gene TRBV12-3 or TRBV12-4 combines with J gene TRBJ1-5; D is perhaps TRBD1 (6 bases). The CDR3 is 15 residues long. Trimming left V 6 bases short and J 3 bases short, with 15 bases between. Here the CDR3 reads CASRREGVFNQPQHF. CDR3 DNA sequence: TGTGCCAGCAGACGGGAGGGGGTGTTCAATCAGCCCCAGCATTTT.

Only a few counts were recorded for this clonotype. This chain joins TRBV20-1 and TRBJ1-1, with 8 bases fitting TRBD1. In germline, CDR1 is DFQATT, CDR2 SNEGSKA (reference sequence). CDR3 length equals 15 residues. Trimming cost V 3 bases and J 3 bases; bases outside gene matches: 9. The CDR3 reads CSARTETGADTEAFF. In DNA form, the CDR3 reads TGCAGTGCTAGGACGGAGACAGGGGCTGACACTGAAGCTTTCTTT.

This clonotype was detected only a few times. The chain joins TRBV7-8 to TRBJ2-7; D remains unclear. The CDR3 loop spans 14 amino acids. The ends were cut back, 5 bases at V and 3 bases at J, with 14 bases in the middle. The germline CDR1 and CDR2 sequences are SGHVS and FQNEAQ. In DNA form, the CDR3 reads TGTGCCAGCAGCATTGTGACTGAAATCTACGAGCAGTACTTC. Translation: CASSIVTEIYEQYF.